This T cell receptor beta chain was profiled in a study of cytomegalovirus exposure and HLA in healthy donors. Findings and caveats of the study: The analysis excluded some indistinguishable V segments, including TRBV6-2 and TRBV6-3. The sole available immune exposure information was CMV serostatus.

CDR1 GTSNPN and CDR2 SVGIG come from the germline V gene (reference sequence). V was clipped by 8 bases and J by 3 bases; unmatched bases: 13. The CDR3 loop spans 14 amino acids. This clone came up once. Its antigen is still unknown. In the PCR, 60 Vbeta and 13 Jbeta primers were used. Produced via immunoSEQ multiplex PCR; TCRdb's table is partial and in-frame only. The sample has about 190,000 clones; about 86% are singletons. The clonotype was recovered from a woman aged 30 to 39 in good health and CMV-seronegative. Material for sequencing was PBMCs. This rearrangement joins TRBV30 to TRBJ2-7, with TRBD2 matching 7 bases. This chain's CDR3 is CAVSREGIGYEQYF. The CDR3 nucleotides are TGTGCCGTTTCCAGGGAGGGTATCGGCTACGAGCAGTACTTC.